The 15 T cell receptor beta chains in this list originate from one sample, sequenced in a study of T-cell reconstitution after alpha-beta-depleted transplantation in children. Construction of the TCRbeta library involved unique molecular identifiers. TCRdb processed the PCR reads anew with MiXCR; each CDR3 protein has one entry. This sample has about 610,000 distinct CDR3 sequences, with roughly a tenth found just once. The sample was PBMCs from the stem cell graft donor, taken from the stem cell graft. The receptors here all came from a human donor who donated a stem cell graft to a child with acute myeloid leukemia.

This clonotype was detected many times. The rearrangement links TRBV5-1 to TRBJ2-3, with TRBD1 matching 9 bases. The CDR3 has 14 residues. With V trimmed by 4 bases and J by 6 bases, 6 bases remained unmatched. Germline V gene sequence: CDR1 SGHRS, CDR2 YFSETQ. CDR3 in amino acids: CASSQDRGGDTQYF. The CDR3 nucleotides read TGCGCCAGCAGCCAGGACAGGGGTGGTGATACGCAGTATTTT.

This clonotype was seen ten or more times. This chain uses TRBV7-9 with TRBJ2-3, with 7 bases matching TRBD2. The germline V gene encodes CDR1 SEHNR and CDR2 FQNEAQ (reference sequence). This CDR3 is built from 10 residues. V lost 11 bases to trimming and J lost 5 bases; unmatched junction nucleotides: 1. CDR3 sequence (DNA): TGTGCCCCGGGGGGAGATACGCAGTATTTT. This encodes CAPGGDTQYF.

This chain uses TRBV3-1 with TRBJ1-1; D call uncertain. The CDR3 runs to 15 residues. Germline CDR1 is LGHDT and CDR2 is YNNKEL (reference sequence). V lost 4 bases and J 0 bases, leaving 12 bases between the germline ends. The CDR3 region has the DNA TGTGCCAGCAGCCCCCTGGACGGATTGAACACTGAAGCTTTCTTT. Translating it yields CASSPLDGLNTEAFF.

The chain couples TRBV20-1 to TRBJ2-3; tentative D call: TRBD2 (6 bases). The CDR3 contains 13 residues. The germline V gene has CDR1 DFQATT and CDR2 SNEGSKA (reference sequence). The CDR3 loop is CITAGVFTDTQYF. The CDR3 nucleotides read TGCATAACAGCGGGCGTCTTCACAGATACGCAGTATTTT.

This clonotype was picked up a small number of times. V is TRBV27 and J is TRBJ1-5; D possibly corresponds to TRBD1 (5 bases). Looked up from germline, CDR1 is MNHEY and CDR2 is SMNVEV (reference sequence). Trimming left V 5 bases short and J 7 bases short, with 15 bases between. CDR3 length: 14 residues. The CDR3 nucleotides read TGTGCCAGCAGTGCCCGACAGTTAAAACAGCCCCAGCATTTT. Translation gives CASSARQLKQPQHF.

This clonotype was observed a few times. The CDR3 region is CATQGATSGTLNEQFF. CDR3 nucleotide sequence: TGTGCCACCCAGGGGGCGACTAGCGGGACTCTTAATGAGCAGTTCTTC. The V and J genes are TRBV28 and TRBJ2-1; TRBD2 matches 11 bases. This CDR3 spans 16 amino acids. Per germline, CDR1 MDHEN and CDR2 SYDVKM. V dropped 10 bases and J dropped 7; count of bases not matched to a gene: 15.

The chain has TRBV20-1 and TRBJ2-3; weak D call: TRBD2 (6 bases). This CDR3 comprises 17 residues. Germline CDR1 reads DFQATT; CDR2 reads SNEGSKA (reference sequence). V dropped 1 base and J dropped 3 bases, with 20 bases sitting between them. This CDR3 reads CSARGLALGGRTDTQYF. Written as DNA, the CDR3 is TGCAGTGCTAGAGGCCTTGCACTCGGAGGGCGTACAGATACGCAGTATTTT.

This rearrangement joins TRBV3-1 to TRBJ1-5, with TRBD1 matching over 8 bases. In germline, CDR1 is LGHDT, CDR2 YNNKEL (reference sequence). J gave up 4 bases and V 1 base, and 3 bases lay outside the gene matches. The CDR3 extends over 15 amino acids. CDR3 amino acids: CASSQGRDRNQPQHF. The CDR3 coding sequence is TGTGCCAGCAGCCAAGGAAGGGACAGGAATCAGCCCCAGCATTTT.

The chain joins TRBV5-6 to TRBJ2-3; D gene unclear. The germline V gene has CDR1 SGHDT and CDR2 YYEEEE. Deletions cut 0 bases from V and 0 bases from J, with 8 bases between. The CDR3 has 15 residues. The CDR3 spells CASSLVLSSTDTQYF. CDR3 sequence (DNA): TGTGCCAGCAGCTTGGTCCTTTCTAGCACAGATACGCAGTATTTT.

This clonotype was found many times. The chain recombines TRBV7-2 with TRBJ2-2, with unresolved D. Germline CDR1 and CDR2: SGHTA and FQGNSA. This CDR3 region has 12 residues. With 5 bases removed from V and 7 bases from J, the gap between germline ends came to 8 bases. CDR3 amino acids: CASSQMGGELFF. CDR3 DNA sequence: TGTGCCAGCAGCCAGATGGGCGGGGAGCTGTTTTTT. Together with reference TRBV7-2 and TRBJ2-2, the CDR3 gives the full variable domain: GAGVSQSPSNKVTEKGKDVELRCDPISGHTALYWYRQSLGQGLEFLIYFQGNSAPDKSGLPSDRFSAERTGGSVSTLTIQRTQQEDSAVYLCASSQMGGELFFGEGSRLTVL.

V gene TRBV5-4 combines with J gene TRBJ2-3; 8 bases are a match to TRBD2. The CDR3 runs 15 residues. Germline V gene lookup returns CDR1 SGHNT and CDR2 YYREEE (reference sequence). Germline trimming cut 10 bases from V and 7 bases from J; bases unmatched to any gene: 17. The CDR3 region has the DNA TGTGCCGCAAGGGCGGGAGGATCCGATTTGAATACGCAGTATTTT. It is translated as CAARAGGSDLNTQYF.

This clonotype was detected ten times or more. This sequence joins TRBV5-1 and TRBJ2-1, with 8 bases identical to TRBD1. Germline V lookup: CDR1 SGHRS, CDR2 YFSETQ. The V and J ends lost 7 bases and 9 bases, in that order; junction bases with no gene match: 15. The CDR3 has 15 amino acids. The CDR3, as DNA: TGCGCCAGCCTTCCTCAGGCAGGGGGCACAGGTGAGCAGTTCTTC. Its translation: CASLPQAGGTGEQFF.

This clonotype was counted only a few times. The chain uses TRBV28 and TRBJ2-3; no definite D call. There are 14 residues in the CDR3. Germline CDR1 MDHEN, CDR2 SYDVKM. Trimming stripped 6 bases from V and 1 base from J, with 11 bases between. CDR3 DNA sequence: TGTGCCAGCAGGACGGGCGACGGCACAGATACGCAGTATTTT. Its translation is CASRTGDGTDTQYF.

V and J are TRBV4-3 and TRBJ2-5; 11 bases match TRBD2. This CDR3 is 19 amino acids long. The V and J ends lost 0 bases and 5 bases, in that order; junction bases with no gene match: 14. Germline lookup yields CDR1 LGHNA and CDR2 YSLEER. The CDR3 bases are TGCGCCAGCAGCCAAGATAGGCTCGGAACTAGCGGGAGAAGTGAGACCCAGTACTTC. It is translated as CASSQDRLGTSGRSETQYF.

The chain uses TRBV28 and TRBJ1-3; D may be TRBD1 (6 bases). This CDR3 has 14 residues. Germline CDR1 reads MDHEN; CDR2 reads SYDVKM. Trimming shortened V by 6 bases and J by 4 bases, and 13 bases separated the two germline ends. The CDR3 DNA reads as TGTGCCAGCAGGGAGACAGGATCGGGAAACACCATATATTTT. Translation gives CASRETGSGNTIYF.